These T cell receptor beta chains were read from a single sample in a study of blood T cells in healthy people across ages. TCRdb ran MiXCR on the 5' RACE reads and lists one entry per CDR3 protein. Counted here are 750,000 to 950,000 distinct CDR3 sequences, 25% to 35% occurring once; the ten biggest clones make up 9.5% to 13%. Separately, the same data were catalogued under a study of T cells of mothers and their children.

Sequencing was done on a sample of blood. These TCRs come from a middle-aged woman in good health. CDR3s include the opening cysteine and the closing phenylalanine or tryptophan. D genes are given only for firm matches. Rows give clone size only sometimes, using once, few, many, or a class for an expanded clone.

CDR3 DNA: TGTGCCAGCAGTCCCGGGACAGGGAGTATCTACGAGCAGTACTTC
CDR3 protein: CASSPGTGSIYEQYF
J gene: TRBJ2-7
V gene: TRBV28
clone size: NA
D gene: TRBD1

CDR3 DNA: TGCAGTGCTCTAGGGGCCGGGGGCGAATATGGCTACACCTTC
CDR3 protein: CSALGAGGEYGYTF
J gene: TRBJ1-2
V gene: TRBV20-1
clone size: few
D gene: NA

CDR3 DNA: TGTGCCAGCAGCCAAGGGGAAGCTAATTACCCCCACGAGCAGTACTTC
CDR3 protein: CASSQGEANYPHEQYF
J gene: TRBJ2-7
V gene: TRBV14
clone size: NA
D gene: NA

CDR3 DNA: TGTGCCAGTATAGGGGGGAGTCAAGATACGCAGTATTTT
CDR3 protein: CASIGGSQDTQYF
J gene: TRBJ2-3
V gene: TRBV19
clone size: NA
D gene: NA

CDR3 DNA: TGCGCCAGCAGCCAAGATACAGGGACTTGGCAGCCCCAGCATTTT
CDR3 protein: CASSQDTGTWQPQHF
J gene: TRBJ1-5
V gene: TRBV4-1
clone size: NA
D gene: NA

CDR3 DNA: TGTGCCAGCTCACCGGAGGGGAACGCGTACGAGCAGTACTTC
CDR3 protein: CASSPEGNAYEQYF
J gene: TRBJ2-7
V gene: TRBV18
clone size: NA
D gene: NA

CDR3 DNA: TGCAGTGCTAGAGACAATCGACGGATCCAAGAGACCCAGTACTTC
CDR3 protein: CSARDNRRIQETQYF
J gene: TRBJ2-5
V gene: TRBV20-1
clone size: NA
D gene: NA

CDR3 DNA: TGCAGTGCTAGTCCGGGTCGGACGAACACTGAAGCTTTCTTT
CDR3 protein: CSASPGRTNTEAFF
J gene: TRBJ1-1
V gene: TRBV20-1
clone size: NA
D gene: NA

CDR3 DNA: TGCGCCAGCAGTTCCACAGGGTCTGCCCAAGAGACCCAGTACTTC
CDR3 protein: CASSSTGSAQETQYF
J gene: TRBJ2-5
V gene: TRBV4-1
clone size: many
D gene: NA

CDR3 DNA: TGTGCCAGCAGCCCGATAGACAGGGAATACGAGCAGTACTTC
CDR3 protein: CASSPIDREYEQYF
J gene: TRBJ2-7
V gene: TRBV7-9
clone size: NA
D gene: TRBD1

CDR3 DNA: TGTGCCAGCAGCCAAGAATCTAGCGGGGGGTGGGAGCAGTACTTC
CDR3 protein: CASSQESSGGWEQYF
J gene: TRBJ2-7
V gene: TRBV4-2
clone size: few
D gene: TRBD2

CDR3 DNA: TGCGCCAGCAGCTTGGGAGGGGGATCTGCCGGGGAGCTGTTTTTT
CDR3 protein: CASSLGGGSAGELFF
J gene: TRBJ2-2
V gene: TRBV5-1
clone size: NA
D gene: NA

CDR3 DNA: TGTGCCAGCAGCTTAATCAGGGAGGAGACCCAGTACTTC
CDR3 protein: CASSLIREETQYF
J gene: TRBJ2-5
V gene: TRBV11-3
clone size: NA
D gene: NA

CDR3 DNA: TGCGCCAGCAGCACAGGACAGGTTGCAAACACTGAAGCTTTCTTT
CDR3 protein: CASSTGQVANTEAFF
J gene: TRBJ1-1
V gene: TRBV5-1
clone size: NA
D gene: TRBD1

CDR3 DNA: TGTGCCACTGGACAGGGTGGGAGCACAGATACGCAGTATTTT
CDR3 protein: CATGQGGSTDTQYF
J gene: TRBJ2-3
V gene: TRBV10-3
clone size: NA
D gene: TRBD1

CDR3 DNA: TGTGCCAGCAGCCCGACGGCACTCGGCTATGGCTTCACCTTC
CDR3 protein: CASSPTALGYGFTF
J gene: TRBJ1-2
V gene: TRBV6-2/TRBV6-3
clone size: NA
D gene: NA

CDR3 DNA: TGCAGTGCTAGAGATCCCCAGGACAGGGGATTAATGGATACGCAGTATTTT
CDR3 protein: CSARDPQDRGLMDTQYF
J gene: TRBJ2-3
V gene: TRBV20-1
clone size: NA
D gene: TRBD1

CDR3 DNA: TGTGCCATCAGTGCCACCGCCCCCTCGAACACCGGGGAGCTGTTTTTT
CDR3 protein: CAISATAPSNTGELFF
J gene: TRBJ2-2
V gene: TRBV10-3
clone size: once
D gene: NA

CDR3 DNA: TGCAGTGCTAACCCGCGGGGGGGTACGCAGTATTTT
CDR3 protein: CSANPRGGTQYF
J gene: TRBJ2-3
V gene: TRBV20-1
clone size: NA
D gene: TRBD2

CDR3 DNA: TGTGCCAGCAGCCTCCTGCGAGAAGCTTTCTTT
CDR3 protein: CASSLLREAFF
J gene: TRBJ1-1
V gene: TRBV7-2
clone size: NA
D gene: NA